These 25 T cell receptor beta chains originate from one sample sequenced in a study of T cells in localized non-small cell lung cancer. Only in-frame clones appear in the TCRdb table, and some are missing; sequencing was by immunoSEQ multiplex PCR. Of tens of thousands of clones in the sample, about 91% were seen once. Sample: PBMCs, taken before any cancer treatment. Receptors were obtained from a woman between 35 and 75 years old with stage II lung adenocarcinoma.

The rearrangement links TRBV7-8 to TRBJ2-5, with D maybe TRBD2 (6 bases). CDR3 length equals 14 residues. Germline values: CDR1 SGHVS, CDR2 FQNEAQ. The V end lost 3 bases, the J end lost 4 bases, and 12 bases lay between the germline ends. CDR3 sequence reads: CASSFLLAPETQYF. The CDR3 DNA is TGTGCCAGCAGCTTTCTACTAGCCCCAGAGACCCAGTACTTC.

The chain is built from TRBV5-1 and TRBJ1-2; weak D call: TRBD1 (5 bases). CDR1 is SGHRS and CDR2 is YFSETQ in the germline V gene. The V and J ends lost 0 bases and 1 base respectively, with 13 bases between them. The CDR3 has 16 residues. The CDR3 reads CASSLAGREGNYGYTF. In DNA form, the CDR3 reads TGCGCCAGCAGCTTGGCCGGCAGGGAAGGTAACTATGGCTACACCTTC.

The V call is TRBV5-5, the J call TRBJ2-7, with D possibly being TRBD1 (6 bases). CDR1 is SGHKS, CDR2 YYEKEE, per germline (reference sequence). V lost 2 bases, J lost 3 bases, and 15 bases lay in between. This CDR3 has 15 amino acids. CDR3 sequence: CASSFPDRGGYEQYF. The DNA of the CDR3 is TGTGCCAGCAGCTTCCCGGACAGAGGAGGCTACGAGCAGTACTTC.

This clone was observed a single time. The chain is built from TRBV19 and TRBJ2-3; 11 nucleotides align to TRBD2. After removal of 2 bases from V and 3 bases from J, the junction contained 10 bases not matched to a gene. CDR1 LNHDA and CDR2 SQIVND come from the germline V gene (reference sequence). This CDR3 is 18 amino acids long. The CDR3 is CASSIKLAGGPATDTQYF. Here the CDR3 DNA reads TGTGCCAGTAGTATAAAGCTAGCGGGGGGCCCGGCAACAGATACGCAGTATTTT. The entire variable domain, with the rest obtained from reference TRBV19 and TRBJ2-3, is as follows: DGGITQSPKYLFRKEGQNVTLSCEQNLNHDAMYWYRQDPGQGLRLIYYSQIVNDFQKGDIAEGYSVSREKKESFPLTVTSAQKNPTAFYLCASSIKLAGGPATDTQYFGPGTRLTVL.

This clone has only a few counts. The CDR3 loop is CASSEWGTGGTRETQYF. In nucleotides, the CDR3 is TGTGCCAGCAGTGAATGGGGGACAGGGGGCACCAGGGAGACCCAGTACTTC. The genes are TRBV6-1 and TRBJ2-5, with TRBD1 matching over 12 bases. This CDR3 contains 17 residues. V shed 2 bases and J 5 bases; nucleotides not matched to a gene: 9. Germline V lookup: CDR1 MNHNS, CDR2 SASEGT.

V gene TRBV15 combines with J gene TRBJ1-2; 8 bases line up with TRBD1. The CDR3 is 14 amino acids. Looked up from germline, CDR1 is LNHNV and CDR2 is YYDKDF (reference sequence). Germline trimming cut 5 bases from V and 4 bases from J; bases unmatched to any gene: 6. CDR3 in DNA: TGTGCCACCAGCTCTGAGACAGGGGCCTATGGCTACACCTTC. Its translation is CATSSETGAYGYTF.

This sequence joins TRBV5-4 and TRBJ2-3; tentative D call: TRBD1 (5 bases). Germline-derived CDR1 and CDR2 are SGHNT and YYREEE (reference sequence). Between the trimmed V and J ends, which lost 0 bases and 0 bases, there was a span of 8 bases. The CDR3 extends over 15 amino acids. As DNA, the CDR3 is TGTGCCAGCAGCTTGGCAGGGCGGAGCACAGATACGCAGTATTTT. Its translation: CASSLAGRSTDTQYF. The variable domain in full, with the rest retrieved from reference TRBV5-4 and TRBJ2-3, is ETGVTQSPTHLIKTRGQQVTLRCSSQSGHNTVSWYQQALGQGPQFIFQYYREEENGRGNFPPRFSGLQFPNYSSELNVNALELDDSALYLCASSLAGRSTDTQYFGPGTRLTVL.

The J gene is TRBJ2-3, the V gene TRBV9; TRBD2 aligns across 12 bases. The germline V gene encodes CDR1 SGDLS and CDR2 YYNGEE. J lost 4 bases, V lost 4 bases, and 4 bases had no gene match. This CDR3 has 15 amino acids. The CDR3, as DNA: TGTGCCAGCAGCCCGCGGACTAGCGGGGCAGATACGCAGTATTTT. It translates to CASSPRTSGADTQYF.

This rearrangement joins TRBV6-5 to TRBJ1-1, with 10 bases fitting TRBD1. The CDR3 has 13 residues. V lost 0 bases, J lost 11 bases, and 3 bases stayed unmatched. CDR1 MNHEY and CDR2 SVGAGI come from the germline V gene. The CDR3 loop reads CASSYSRQGAAFF. The CDR3 DNA follows: TGTGCCAGCAGTTACTCAAGACAGGGGGCTGCTTTCTTT.

This chain connects TRBV7-9 to TRBJ1-1; D is perhaps TRBD1 (5 bases). Germline CDR1 SEHNR, CDR2 FQNEAQ (reference sequence). The CDR3 runs 16 residues. With 0 bases removed from V and 4 bases from J, the gap between germline ends came to 15 bases. The CDR3 DNA follows: TGTGCCAGCAGCTTAGCCTTGGGAGGGACGGGCACTGAAGCTTTCTTT. It translates to CASSLALGGTGTEAFF.

The J gene is TRBJ2-4, the V gene TRBV2, with no clear D. Germline loops: CDR1 SNHLY, CDR2 FYNNEI. Trimming shortened V by 6 bases and J by 3 bases, and 9 bases separated the two germline ends. The CDR3 is made up of 13 amino acids. The CDR3 DNA follows: TGTGCCAGCAGGAGCGACCGCAAAAACATTCAGTACTTC. Its translation: CASRSDRKNIQYF.

V gene TRBV2 combines with J gene TRBJ2-2; TRBD1 aligns across 9 bases. V lost 8 bases, J lost 1 base, and 2 bases stayed unmatched. Per the germline V gene, CDR1 is SNHLY and CDR2 is FYNNEI. This CDR3 comprises 14 residues. CDR3 loop: CASRDRENTGELFF. CDR3 DNA sequence: TGTGCCAGCCGGGACAGGGAGAACACCGGGGAGCTGTTTTTT. The whole variable domain, remainder taken from reference TRBV2 and TRBJ2-2, is EPEVTQTPSHQVTQMGQEVILRCVPISNHLYFYWYRQILGQKVEFLVSFYNNEISEKSEIFDDQFSVERPDGSNFTLKIRSTKLEDSAMYFCASRDRENTGELFFGEGSRLTVL.

The genes are TRBV2 and TRBJ2-2; D is unclear. The CDR3 sequence is 14 residues long. Trimming removed 5 bases at V and 0 bases at J, with 7 bases between. Germline V lookup: CDR1 SNHLY, CDR2 FYNNEI. The CDR3 DNA follows: TGTGCCAGCAGTACTGGGGCGAACACCGGGGAGCTGTTTTTT. It yields the protein CASSTGANTGELFF.

Concerning this clone: At one boundary the junction diverges from the germline segment, which might be a read error. CDR3 protein: CASSQGPVNSF. Here the CDR3 DNA reads TGCGCCAGCAGCCAAGGTCCGGTAAACTCCTTT. The rearrangement uses TRBV4-1 and TRBJ1-1; D remains ambiguous. This CDR3 has 11 residues. Germline-derived CDR1 and CDR2 are MGHRA and YSYEKL.

V is TRBV7-8 and J is TRBJ2-3; D is uncertain. Germline loops: CDR1 SGHVS, CDR2 FQNEAQ. CDR3 length: 16 residues. Trimming shortened V by 5 bases and J by 2 bases, and 17 bases separated the two germline ends. In DNA, the CDR3 is TGTGCCAGCAGCCCCTACCTAGATCTCTACACAGATACGCAGTATTTT. This sequence encodes CASSPYLDLYTDTQYF.

V gene TRBV6-1 combines with J gene TRBJ2-1; tentatively, D is TRBD1 or TRBD2 (6 bases each). V was shortened by 3 bases and J by 7 bases, with 19 bases between the two germline ends. The germline V gene encodes CDR1 MNHNS and CDR2 SASEGT. The CDR3 length is 16 residues. The CDR3 DNA sequence: TGTGCCAGCAGTGATCTCGGGGCTCAGGGGAGGAATGAGCAGTTCTTC. Encoded protein: CASSDLGAQGRNEQFF.

This clone is judged hyperexpanded. V and J are TRBV28 and TRBJ2-7, with unresolved D. This CDR3 spans 13 amino acids. Trimming stripped 3 bases from V and 3 bases from J, with 9 bases between. CDR1 is MDHEN, CDR2 SYDVKM, per germline. For the CDR3, the DNA is TGTGCCAGCAGTTTGGGTATTGGCTACGAGCAGTACTTC. Protein: CASSLGIGYEQYF.

V and J are TRBV18 and TRBJ2-1; no clear D gene. Germline assignment: CDR1 KGHSH and CDR2 LQKENI. Trimming shortened V by 1 base and J by 9 bases, and 10 bases separated the two germline ends. The CDR3 has 13 residues. CDR3 loop: CASSPRELLEQFF. The CDR3 coding sequence is TGTGCCAGCTCACCACGCGAGCTACTTGAGCAGTTCTTC.

The chain carries TRBV9 and TRBJ1-2; a possible D gene is TRBD1 (6 bases). The germline V gene has CDR1 SGDLS and CDR2 YYNGEE. Trimming removed 0 bases at V and 8 bases at J, with 11 bases between. There are 13 residues in the CDR3. In DNA, the CDR3 is TGTGCCAGCAGCGTAGTGGGGGCGGGAGGCTACACCTTC. Translated: CASSVVGAGGYTF.

The CDR3 spells CASGPPGDSNQPQHF. Written as DNA, the CDR3 is TGTGCCAGCGGCCCACCGGGGGATAGCAATCAGCCCCAGCATTTT. The rearrangement uses TRBV2 and TRBJ1-5; the D gene is possibly TRBD1 (5 bases). The CDR3 sequence is 15 residues long. Trimming pared 8 bases from V and 0 bases from J, leaving 14 bases between. CDR1 and CDR2 from the germline V gene are SNHLY and FYNNEI. Full variable domain (remainder filled in from reference TRBV2 and TRBJ1-5): EPEVTQTPSHQVTQMGQEVILRCVPISNHLYFYWYRQILGQKVEFLVSFYNNEISEKSEIFDDQFSVERPDGSNFTLKIRSTKLEDSAMYFCASGPPGDSNQPQHFGDGTRLSIL.

The J gene is TRBJ1-6, the V gene TRBV5-1; 10 bases line up with TRBD1. The V gene end was trimmed by 1 base and the J gene end by 10 bases; junction bases not matched to a gene: 8. Germline values: CDR1 SGHRS, CDR2 YFSETQ. CDR3 length: 16 residues. CDR3 nucleotides: TGCGCCAGCAGCTTGACGGGACAGGGGACATCGTCACCCCTCCACTTT. Translation gives CASSLTGQGTSSPLHF. Drawing the rest from reference TRBV5-1 and TRBJ1-6, the complete variable domain is KAGVTQTPRYLIKTRGQQVTLSCSPISGHRSVSWYQQTPGQGLQFLFEYFSETQRNKGNFPGRFSGRQFSNSRSEMNVSTLELGDSALYLCASSLTGQGTSSPLHFGNGTRLTVT.

The CDR3 DNA sequence: TGTGCCAGCAGTTGGGAGGTTGTTGGACAGCCCCAGCATTTT. Residues: CASSWEVVGQPQHF. This chain uses TRBV6-5 with TRBJ1-5; D is unresolved. Germline lookup yields CDR1 MNHEY and CDR2 SVGAGI. This CDR3 contains 14 residues. Between the trimmed V and J ends, which lost 4 bases and 7 bases, there was a span of 14 bases.

The chain uses TRBV2 and TRBJ1-1, with D maybe TRBD1 (5 bases). CDR1 is SNHLY and CDR2 is FYNNEI in the germline V gene. V was pared by 3 bases and J by 1 base, with 12 bases between. This CDR3 contains 15 residues. CDR3 DNA: TGTGCCAGCAGTGATCGGGGCGCGGGGAACACTGAAGCTTTCTTT. This gives the protein CASSDRGAGNTEAFF.

The chain combines TRBV12-5 with TRBJ1-2; 7 bases match TRBD1. CDR3 length: 12 amino acids. CDR1 is LGHNT, CDR2 FRNRAP, per germline. V shed 1 base and J 7 bases; nucleotides not matched to a gene: 0. The chain's CDR3 is CASGLAGGGYTF. CDR3 sequence (DNA): TGTGCTAGTGGTTTGGCAGGGGGTGGCTACACCTTC.

The chain carries TRBV4-1 and TRBJ1-4, with a weak D call TRBD1 (6 bases). Per germline, CDR1 MGHRA and CDR2 YSYEKL. The CDR3 consists of 18 residues. The V gene lost 1 base and the J gene lost 3 bases, with 18 bases spanning the gap. CDR3 residues: CASSQATGRPGANEKLFF. In DNA, the CDR3 is TGCGCCAGCAGCCAAGCCACAGGGCGTCCGGGGGCTAATGAAAAACTGTTTTTT.